This passage covers 5 T cell receptor beta chains from one sample sequenced in a study of OX40 agonist ivuxolimab in advanced cancers. Profiled with immunoSEQ multiplex PCR; TCRdb holds only in-frame clones, not every one. Here the sample spans about 64,000 clones, about four fifths being singletons. Sample: CD4+ or CD8+ T cells sorted from blood, taken in a trial of the OX40 agonist ivuxolimab. The receptors stem from an adult with an advanced solid tumor such as melanoma, head and neck, liver or kidney cancer.

This sequence joins TRBV11-3 and TRBJ1-3; the D is unclear. V gave up 6 bases and J gave up 0 bases, with 9 bases separating them. The length of the CDR3 is 14 residues. The germline V gene has CDR1 SGHNT and CDR2 YENEEA. CDR3 region: CASSPPHSGNTIYF. The CDR3 DNA sequence: TGTGCCAGCAGTCCCCCGCACTCTGGAAACACCATATATTTT.

The rearrangement links TRBV7-8 to TRBJ2-1, with 12 bases fitting TRBD2. This CDR3 is 17 amino acids long. V was clipped by 5 bases and J by 6 bases; unmatched bases: 11. Per the germline V gene, CDR1 is SGHVS and CDR2 is FQNEAQ. DNA for the CDR3: TGTGCCAGCAGCCCGAGACTAGCGGGGGATCATCTCAATGAGCAGTTCTTC. It is translated as CASSPRLAGDHLNEQFF.

The chain combines TRBV10-3 with TRBJ1-1; no definite D call. With 3 bases removed from V and 11 bases from J, the gap between germline ends came to 16 bases. Germline CDR1 is ENHRY and CDR2 is SYGVKD. This CDR3 spans 13 amino acids. The CDR3 protein is CAISEPQRYAAFF. The CDR3 nucleotides read TGTGCCATCAGTGAACCTCAGAGATATGCGGCTTTCTTT.

The chain joins TRBV7-9 to TRBJ1-2; a possible D gene is TRBD1 (6 bases). The CDR3 covers 17 residues. Germline CDR1 is SEHNR and CDR2 is FQNEAQ (reference sequence). V was shortened by 1 base and J by 4 bases, with 19 bases between the two germline ends. In DNA form, the CDR3 reads TGTGCCAGCAGCTTAGGCCTTTTGGGGGCGCGGAGCTATGGCTACACCTTC. Translation gives CASSLGLLGARSYGYTF.

The J gene is TRBJ2-4, the V gene TRBV19; D not resolved. CDR1 and CDR2 from the germline V gene are LNHDA and SQIVND (reference sequence). The CDR3 is 11 amino acids. V gave up 4 bases and J gave up 7 bases, with 5 bases separating them. The CDR3 nucleotides are TGTGCCAGTAGTACCTGGAACATTCAGTACTTC. Translation gives CASSTWNIQYF. Using reference TRBV19 and TRBJ2-4 for the parts outside the CDR3, the full variable domain is DGGITQSPKYLFRKEGQNVTLSCEQNLNHDAMYWYRQDPGQGLRLIYYSQIVNDFQKGDIAEGYSVSREKKESFPLTVTSAQKNPTAFYLCASSTWNIQYFGAGTRLSVL.